This is a list of T cell receptor beta chains from one sample in a study of quantifying T cell responses using KT2 cells. TCRdb re-called the UMI-ligation and nested PCR reads with MiXCR, one entry per CDR3 protein. The sample has approximately 54,000 distinct CDR3 sequences; 9.5% to 13% are singletons. The sequenced sample consisted of PBMCs spiked with cells of the T cell clone KT2. Receptors were obtained from a human donor. Each CDR3 is given with its conserved first and last residue. A D gene is named only where the DNA matches it firmly. Only some rows state a clone size, as once, few, many or a class for expanded clones.

few | TRBJ2-1 | TRBV6-2/TRBV6-3 | . | CASKWGLYNEQFF | TGTGCCAGTAAATGGGGACTGTACAATGAGCAGTTCTTC
few | TRBJ2-3 | TRBV29-1 | TRBD1 | CSVEPDRGSDTQYF | TGCAGCGTTGAACCTGACAGGGGTTCAGATACGCAGTATTTT
few | TRBJ1-5 | TRBV20-1 | TRBD1 | CSARVDRPGANQPQHF | TGCAGTGCTCGAGTGGACAGGCCGGGTGCCAATCAGCCCCAGCATTTT
. | TRBJ1-4 | TRBV20-1 | . | CSASILGPPNEKLFF | TGCAGTGCTAGCATTTTAGGGCCGCCTAATGAAAAACTGTTTTTT
few | TRBJ2-6 | TRBV20-1 | . | CSARDRAVGTMAGANVLTF | TGCAGTGCTAGAGATCGGGCTGTGGGTACCATGGCTGGGGCCAACGTCCTGACTTTC
. | TRBJ1-1 | TRBV20-1 | . | CSARSGTNTEAFF | TGCAGTGCTAGGTCAGGGACCAACACTGAAGCTTTCTTT
. | TRBJ2-7 | TRBV9 | TRBD2 | CASSKTGGSSSYEQYF | TGTGCCAGCAGCAAAACTGGCGGGAGTAGCTCCTACGAGCAGTACTTC
. | TRBJ1-2 | TRBV7-6 | . | CASSLGTIGNYGYTF | TGTGCCAGCAGCTTAGGGACGATAGGGAACTATGGCTACACCTTC
. | TRBJ1-1 | TRBV20-1 | . | CSARTIRGNTEAFF | TGCAGTGCTAGAACCATAAGGGGAAACACTGAAGCTTTCTTT
. | TRBJ1-2 | TRBV2 | . | CASSTQQNYGYTF | TGTGCCAGCAGCACACAGCAAAACTATGGCTACACCTTC
. | TRBJ2-7 | TRBV12-3/TRBV12-4 | . | CASGKRGFDEQYF | TGTGCCAGCGGAAAAAGGGGCTTCGACGAGCAGTACTTC
many | TRBJ2-6 | TRBV6-5 | . | CAAGIQAAFGANVLTF | TGTGCCGCAGGGATCCAGGCCGCCTTTGGGGCCAACGTCCTGACTTTC
. | TRBJ2-1 | TRBV29-1 | TRBD1 | CSVAGGGTSYNEQFF | TGCAGCGTGGCAGGGGGTGGGACGTCCTACAATGAGCAGTTCTTC
many | TRBJ2-7 | TRBV29-1 | TRBD1 | CSVETGGTYEQYF | TGCAGCGTTGAAACAGGGGGTACCTACGAGCAGTACTTC
. | TRBJ2-7 | TRBV2 | . | CASSGKRHGIAYEQYF | TGTGCCAGCAGTGGGAAGAGACACGGAATAGCCTACGAGCAGTACTTC
few | TRBJ2-3 | TRBV19 | TRBD2 | CASSIGPAGYTDTQYF | TGTGCCAGTAGTATAGGGCCAGCGGGATACACAGATACGCAGTATTTT
few | TRBJ1-5 | TRBV27 | . | CASSFTAPRNQPQHF | TGTGCCAGCAGTTTCACAGCCCCTAGAAATCAGCCCCAGCATTTT
many | TRBJ2-3 | TRBV29-1 | TRBD1 | CSVDPGGRDTQYF | TGCAGCGTTGATCCAGGGGGTAGAGATACGCAGTATTTT
few | TRBJ1-3 | TRBV12-3/TRBV12-4 | TRBD1 | CASTRQGSGNTIYF | TGTGCCAGCACCCGACAGGGCTCTGGAAACACCATATATTTT
. | TRBJ2-3 | TRBV6-2/TRBV6-3 | TRBD1 | CASSYSRWTGGVDTQYF | TGTGCCAGCAGTTACTCTCGGTGGACAGGGGGTGTAGATACGCAGTATTTT
few | TRBJ1-1 | TRBV3-1 | . | CASSQEITGNTEAFF | TGTGCCAGCAGCCAAGAAATCACCGGGAACACTGAAGCTTTCTTT
few | TRBJ2-1 | TRBV20-1 | . | CSALATSSYNEQFF | TGCAGTGCTTTAGCGACGAGCTCCTACAATGAGCAGTTCTTC
few | TRBJ2-5 | TRBV15 | TRBD1 | CATSIRKGTAQKETQYF | TGTGCCACCAGCATTCGAAAAGGGACAGCTCAAAAAGAGACCCAGTACTTC
. | TRBJ1-6 | TRBV20-1 | . | CSARSTQGSPLHF | TGCAGTGCTAGATCTACTCAGGGCTCACCCCTCCACTTT
many | TRBJ1-2 | TRBV5-6 | TRBD1 | CASSGTGGNYGYTF | TGTGCCAGCAGTGGGACAGGGGGCAACTATGGCTACACCTTC
many | TRBJ2-1 | TRBV6-2/TRBV6-3 | TRBD2 | CASSLSSGSDEQFF | TGTGCCAGCAGTTTGTCTAGCGGGAGCGATGAGCAGTTCTTC
many | TRBJ1-2 | TRBV30 | TRBD1 | CAWQLQGANGYTF | TGTGCCTGGCAATTACAGGGGGCTAATGGCTACACCTTC
few | TRBJ1-6 | TRBV6-5 | . | CASSYRQRGSYNSPLHF | TGTGCCAGCAGTTACAGACAGCGGGGCTCCTATAATTCACCCCTCCACTTT
few | TRBJ2-3 | TRBV7-2 | . | CASSLVAVTDTQYF | TGTGCCAGCAGCTTGGTAGCGGTCACAGATACGCAGTATTTT
. | TRBJ1-4 | TRBV4-1 | . | CASSRRVTGTNEKLFF | TGCGCCAGCAGCCGGAGGGTGACAGGCACTAATGAAAAACTGTTTTTT
. | TRBJ1-5 | TRBV19 | TRBD1 | CASSIRTGSGRQPQHF | TGTGCCAGTAGTATCCGGACAGGGTCCGGGCGACAGCCCCAGCATTTT
. | TRBJ2-6 | TRBV6-2/TRBV6-3 | . | CASTISGANVLTF | TGTGCCAGCACCATATCTGGGGCCAACGTCCTGACTTTC
many | TRBJ2-5 | TRBV29-1 | . | CSVESGPGETQYF | TGCAGCGTTGAGTCCGGCCCAGGGGAGACCCAGTACTTC
few | TRBJ2-7 | TRBV27 | . | CASSASWGPSYEQYF | TGTGCCAGCAGTGCCTCCTGGGGGCCCTCCTACGAGCAGTACTTC
many | TRBJ1-2 | TRBV2 | . | CASSDNLPNYGYTF | TGTGCCAGCAGTGATAACCTCCCCAACTATGGCTACACCTTC
. | TRBJ2-5 | TRBV6-2/TRBV6-3 | . | CASSPQSPQETQYF | TGTGCCAGCAGCCCACAGTCGCCTCAAGAGACCCAGTACTTC
few | TRBJ1-1 | TRBV5-6 | . | CASSDPGEKQGTEAFF | TGTGCCAGCAGCGATCCTGGGGAGAAACAAGGGACTGAAGCTTTCTTT
. | TRBJ2-1 | TRBV5-1 | TRBD2 | CASSWGGEANEQFF | TGCGCCAGCAGCTGGGGGGGGGAAGCCAATGAGCAGTTCTTC
few | TRBJ1-2 | TRBV15 | TRBD1 | CATSRVTTGGYGYTF | TGTGCCACCAGCAGAGTAACAACAGGGGGCTATGGCTACACCTTC
few | TRBJ1-4 | TRBV11-2 | . | CASSPTLIATNEKLFF | TGTGCCAGCAGCCCAACTCTTATCGCAACTAATGAAAAACTGTTTTTT
many | TRBJ2-4 | TRBV28 | . | CASSLTESWSHAKNIQYF | TGTGCCAGCAGCCTTACCGAATCCTGGTCCCACGCCAAAAACATTCAGTACTTC
few | TRBJ1-2 | TRBV7-2 | TRBD1 | CASSSDRRNYGYTF | TGTGCCAGCAGCTCGGACAGGAGAAACTATGGCTACACCTTC
many | TRBJ2-7 | TRBV27 | . | CASSWDYEQYF | TGTGCCAGCAGTTGGGACTACGAGCAGTACTTC
. | TRBJ2-3 | TRBV20-1 | . | CSAGTDTQYF | TGCAGTGCTGGGACAGATACGCAGTATTTT
. | TRBJ2-5 | TRBV12-3/TRBV12-4 | . | CASKGTAQETQYF | TGTGCCAGCAAGGGGACGGCTCAAGAGACCCAGTACTTC
. | TRBJ2-3 | TRBV2 | . | CASQTDTQYF | TGTGCCAGCCAAACAGATACGCAGTATTTT
. | TRBJ2-2 | TRBV29-1 | TRBD1 | CSVLPGQNAGELFF | TGCAGCGTTTTACCGGGACAGAACGCCGGGGAGCTGTTTTTT
many | TRBJ2-7 | TRBV5-5 | . | CASSMEGWSYEQYF | TGTGCCAGCTCCATGGAGGGGTGGTCCTACGAGCAGTACTTC
medium-sized | TRBJ2-3 | TRBV6-1 | TRBD2 | CASSEGTSGSDTQYF | TGTGCCAGCAGTGAGGGGACTAGCGGGAGTGATACGCAGTATTTT
. | TRBJ2-7 | TRBV3-1 | TRBD1 | CASGTGGVEQYF | TGTGCCAGCGGGACAGGGGGCGTCGAGCAGTACTTC
many | TRBJ1-5 | TRBV12-3/TRBV12-4 | . | CASSLAVQPQHF | TGTGCCAGCAGTTTAGCCGTTCAGCCCCAGCATTTT
. | TRBJ2-7 | TRBV6-1 | TRBD1 | CASSFPGQSYEQYF | TGTGCCAGCAGTTTCCCGGGACAGAGCTACGAGCAGTACTTC
few | TRBJ2-1 | TRBV29-1 | . | CSVVGRGGEQFF | TGCAGCGTTGTGGGTAGGGGGGGTGAGCAGTTCTTC
medium-sized | TRBJ1-1 | TRBV30 | . | CAWSRQTEAFF | TGTGCCTGGAGTCGACAGACTGAAGCTTTCTTT
few | TRBJ2-2 | TRBV2 | . | CASSVGHNTGELFF | TGTGCCAGCAGTGTTGGTCACAACACCGGGGAGCTGTTTTTT
few | TRBJ2-4 | TRBV6-6 | TRBD1 | CATGDRPDKNIQYF | TGTGCCACCGGGGACAGACCCGACAAAAACATTCAGTACTTC
. | TRBJ2-3 | TRBV7-2 | TRBD2 | CASSLGQVGREGRIWDTDTQYF | TGTGCCAGCAGCTTAGGGCAGGTCGGGCGGGAGGGCAGGATATGGGATACAGATACGCAGTATTTT
. | TRBJ2-2 | TRBV6-5 | . | CASRTELNTGELFF | TGTGCCAGCCGGACAGAGTTGAACACCGGGGAGCTGTTTTTT
few | TRBJ1-1 | TRBV12-3/TRBV12-4 | TRBD1 | CASSSGTGFLDAPLGTEAFF | TGTGCCAGCAGTTCCGGGACAGGGTTCTTGGACGCCCCCCTAGGCACTGAAGCTTTCTTT
. | TRBJ1-2 | TRBV12-3/TRBV12-4 | . | CASSSPGDYGYTF | TGTGCCAGCAGTTCCCCAGGAGACTATGGCTACACCTTC